These 30 T cell receptor beta chains came from one sample sequenced in a study of shared clonotypes between healthy human individuals. Sequencing was performed with immunoSEQ multiplex PCR; in TCRdb, only in-frame clones are kept and a portion is missing. The table has approximately 2.3 million clones, 93% seen once. The specimen was naive CD4+ T cells from PBMCs. Subset described: CD45RA+ positively selected. These TCRs come from a man younger than 35 in good health. Some clones in this sample may be carry-over from other donors' samples.

This clone was seen just once. The junction shows a germline mismatch at one end, possibly a read error. The chain links TRBV7-9 to TRBJ2-5; 9 nucleotides match TRBD2. The CDR3 loop spans 14 amino acids. Germline V gene data show CDR1 as SEHNR and CDR2 as FQNEAQ (reference sequence). Here the CDR3 DNA reads TGTGCCAGCAGCCTAGCGGGGAGACAAGAGACCCAGTACTTC. This codes for CASSLAGRQETQYF.

The V call is TRBV2, the J call TRBJ2-5; tentative D call: TRBD1 (7 bases). Germline assignment: CDR1 SNHLY and CDR2 FYNNEI. The CDR3 contains 14 residues. The V end lost 0 bases, the J end lost 12 bases, and 17 bases lay between the germline ends. The CDR3 DNA is TGTGCCAGCAGTGAAGCGGGAGGAGCAGGGGGAAAGTACTTC. Translating it yields CASSEAGGAGGKYF.

The V gene is TRBV25-1, the J gene TRBJ2-7; D might be TRBD1 (6 bases). CDR1 MGHDK and CDR2 SYGVNS come from the germline V gene. The CDR3 sequence is 14 residues long. Trimming pared 5 bases from V and 0 bases from J, leaving 11 bases between. The CDR3 bases are TGTGCCAGCAGTATCCAGACAGGCTCCTACGAGCAGTACTTC. Encoded protein: CASSIQTGSYEQYF.

The chain has TRBV5-1 and TRBJ2-3; 16 nucleotides align to TRBD2. The V and J ends lost 4 bases and 1 base, in that order; junction bases with no gene match: 15. The CDR3 spans 21 residues. From germline, CDR1 is SGHRS and CDR2 YFSETQ. CDR3 coding DNA: TGCGCCAGCAGCAGCGGGACTAGCGGGAGGGCCCTCGTGTATGGCACAGATACGCAGTATTTT. Translating it yields CASSSGTSGRALVYGTDTQYF.

Of note for this clone: This sample includes further DNA sequences coding for the same CDR3. The V gene is TRBV5-1, the J gene TRBJ2-3; 7 bases match TRBD1. V dropped 4 bases and J dropped 2; count of bases not matched to a gene: 7. Looked up from germline, CDR1 is SGHRS and CDR2 is YFSETQ. The CDR3 covers 15 residues. The CDR3 protein is CASSPGQATTDTQYF. The CDR3 DNA reads TGCGCCAGCAGCCCCGGACAGGCTACCACAGATACGCAGTATTTT. The full variable domain, its missing parts supplied by reference TRBV5-1 and TRBJ2-3, is KAGVTQTPRYLIKTRGQQVTLSCSPISGHRSVSWYQQTPGQGLQFLFEYFSETQRNKGNFPGRFSGRQFSNSRSEMNVSTLELGDSALYLCASSPGQATTDTQYFGPGTRLTVL.

The gene calls are TRBV7-9 and TRBJ2-1; 8 nucleotides agree with TRBD2. The trim removed 4 bases at V and 9 bases at J, leaving 20 bases unmatched. This CDR3 has 18 amino acids. Germline CDR1 SEHNR, CDR2 FQNEAQ (reference sequence). DNA of the CDR3: TGTGCCAGCAGCTCCCCCCCCCGCGGTAGCGGGATTGATGGTGAGCAGTTCTTC. Its translation: CASSSPPRGSGIDGEQFF.

The J gene is TRBJ2-1, the V gene TRBV7-2, with 8 bases that match TRBD2. CDR1 is SGHTA and CDR2 is FQGNSA in the germline V gene. Trimming at V came to 1 base and at J to 4 bases, leaving 3 bases not matched to a gene. The CDR3 totals 15 residues. Here the CDR3 reads CASSLVVAGYNEQFF. Written as DNA, the CDR3 is TGTGCCAGCAGCTTAGTAGTAGCGGGGTACAATGAGCAGTTCTTC. Full variable domain (missing parts from reference TRBV7-2 and TRBJ2-1): GAGVSQSPSNKVTEKGKDVELRCDPISGHTALYWYRQSLGQGLEFLIYFQGNSAPDKSGLPSDRFSAERTGGSVSTLTIQRTQQEDSAVYLCASSLVVAGYNEQFFGPGTRLTVL.

This clone was observed a handful of times. The gene calls are TRBV6-6 and TRBJ1-2, with 7 bases fitting TRBD1. The germline V gene encodes CDR1 MNHNY and CDR2 SVGAGI (reference sequence). CDR3 size: 14 residues. The V gene end was trimmed by 5 bases and the J gene end by 5 bases; junction bases not matched to a gene: 8. The DNA for the CDR3 is TGTGCCAGCAGTATGGCCGGGACAGCTTATGGCTACACCTTC. It encodes CASSMAGTAYGYTF.

The genes are TRBV28 and TRBJ1-3; the match to TRBD1 covers 9 bases. From germline, CDR1 is MDHEN and CDR2 SYDVKM. V gave up 8 bases and J gave up 3 bases; unmatched junction bases: 5. This CDR3 has 14 amino acids. CDR3 protein: CASVGTGYGNTIYF. CDR3 sequence (DNA): TGTGCCAGCGTCGGGACAGGGTATGGAAACACCATATATTTT.

The chain combines TRBV7-6 with TRBJ2-6; D is ambiguous. The V gene's germline CDR1 is SGHVS and CDR2 FNYEAQ. This CDR3 has 18 amino acids. With 3 bases removed from V and 0 bases from J, the gap between germline ends came to 15 bases. Written as DNA, the CDR3 is TGTGCCAGCAGCTTGGTTCCGTACGGTAGCTCTGGGGCCAACGTCCTGACTTTC. This sequence encodes CASSLVPYGSSGANVLTF.

The chain uses TRBV5-1 and TRBJ2-3; D is perhaps TRBD1 (6 bases). CDR1 is SGHRS, CDR2 YFSETQ, per germline. V gave up 0 bases and J gave up 3 bases, with 14 bases separating them. This CDR3 spans 16 amino acids. In nucleotides, the CDR3 is TGCGCCAGCAGCTTGGGGCAGGGGCTGAGAACAGATACGCAGTATTTT. Protein: CASSLGQGLRTDTQYF. Based on the CDR3 plus reference TRBV5-1 and TRBJ2-3, the full variable domain is KAGVTQTPRYLIKTRGQQVTLSCSPISGHRSVSWYQQTPGQGLQFLFEYFSETQRNKGNFPGRFSGRQFSNSRSEMNVSTLELGDSALYLCASSLGQGLRTDTQYFGPGTRLTVL.

This rearrangement joins TRBV14 to TRBJ2-3, with TRBD2 matching 12 bases. This CDR3 has 14 residues. CDR1 is SGHDN and CDR2 is FVKESK in the germline V gene. After removal of 9 bases from V and 4 bases from J, the junction contained 5 bases not matched to a gene. The CDR3, as DNA: TGTGCCAGTACCCCTAGCGGGAGGGCAGATACGCAGTATTTT. Encoded protein: CASTPSGRADTQYF.

The DNA of the CDR3 is TGTGCCAGCAGCCCCGGACAGGGTGGAGGAAACACCATATATTTT. Encoded protein: CASSPGQGGGNTIYF. The chain has TRBV5-4 and TRBJ1-3, with 8 bases fitting TRBD1. The V segment lost 4 bases and the J segment 4 bases; nucleotides outside the gene matches: 7. Germline V CDR1 and CDR2: SGHNT, YYREEE (reference sequence). The CDR3 has 15 residues.

The chain joins TRBV19 to TRBJ1-3, with D possibly being TRBD1 (5 bases). Trimming stripped 6 bases from V and 10 bases from J, with 22 bases between. The V gene's germline CDR1 is LNHDA and CDR2 SQIVND (reference sequence). This CDR3 has 15 residues. The CDR3 DNA reads as TGTGCCAGTAGCGCAGACAGTTTCTACAAGGCTACCATATATTTT. It specifies CASSADSFYKATIYF.

J is TRBJ1-3 and V is TRBV7-3, with D perhaps matching TRBD1 (5 bases). Looked up from germline, CDR1 is SGHTA and CDR2 is FQGTGA. CDR3 length: 17 amino acids. Between the trimmed V and J ends, which lost 3 bases and 1 base, there was a span of 16 bases. The DNA of the CDR3 is TGTGCCAGCAGCTTCGACCCTCCCGGGGGGTCTGGAAACACCATATATTTT. Its translation: CASSFDPPGGSGNTIYF.

Comment on this clone: The identical CDR3 is also encoded by other nucleotide sequences in the sample. The rearrangement links TRBV5-1 to TRBJ2-5; D not resolved. Deletions cut 2 bases from V and 2 bases from J, with 4 bases between. CDR1 and CDR2 (germline): SGHRS, YFSETQ. The CDR3 contains 12 residues. The chain's CDR3 is CASSLAQETQYF. The CDR3 DNA follows: TGCGCCAGCAGCTTAGCACAAGAGACCCAGTACTTC.

The chain carries TRBV6-1 and TRBJ1-1; a possible D gene is TRBD1 (6 bases). This CDR3 spans 13 amino acids. Trimming stripped 4 bases from V and 4 bases from J, with 10 bases between. Germline V gene lookup returns CDR1 MNHNS and CDR2 SASEGT. CDR3 nucleotides: TGTGCCAGCAGTGCGGGGGGCGGCACTGAAGCTTTCTTT. Translating it yields CASSAGGGTEAFF.

About this clone itself: The sample has other DNA sequences that encode this CDR3 too. This chain joins TRBV7-3 and TRBJ1-1; no reliable D call. This CDR3 contains 13 residues. The germline V gene has CDR1 SGHTA and CDR2 FQGTGA. V lost 0 bases and J lost 1, with 3 bases in between. The CDR3 loop is CASSLTANTEAFF. The CDR3 nucleotides read TGTGCCAGCAGCTTAACAGCGAACACTGAAGCTTTCTTT.

This clone was counted once. The DNA of the CDR3 is TGCGCCAGCAGTCCAGGGACTAGCGGGTTCGCCTACAATGAGCAGTTCTTC. Its protein is CASSPGTSGFAYNEQFF. The genes are TRBV23-1 and TRBJ2-1, with 12 bases that match TRBD2. TRBV23-1 is classed as an ORF, of uncertain function. Germline trimming cut 4 bases from V and 2 bases from J; bases unmatched to any gene: 6. The CDR3 has 17 amino acids.

The chain couples TRBV27 to TRBJ2-7; D is unresolved. CDR1 and CDR2 from the germline V gene are MNHEY and SMNVEV (reference sequence). The CDR3 has 14 residues. Trimming cost V 6 bases and J 0 bases, with 12 bases left between them. CDR3 bases: TGTGCCAGCAGACCCGGACGATACTCCTACGAGCAGTACTTC. It codes for CASRPGRYSYEQYF.

The rearrangement uses TRBV7-8 and TRBJ1-5; D is uncertain. The germline V gene encodes CDR1 SGHVS and CDR2 FQNEAQ. Trimming took off 1 base at V and 0 bases at J, with 7 bases between the two ends. The CDR3 totals 15 residues. CDR3 nucleotides: TGTGCCAGCAGCTTAGGCGGACCTAGCAATCAGCCCCAGCATTTT. It translates to CASSLGGPSNQPQHF.

The chain carries TRBV5-6 and TRBJ2-1; possible D gene TRBD2, 6 bases. Germline V lookup: CDR1 SGHDT, CDR2 YYEEEE. CDR3 size: 16 residues. With 6 bases removed from V and 0 bases from J, the gap between germline ends came to 16 bases. The CDR3 coding sequence is TGTGCCAGCACTCTCACCGGGAGTAGCTCCTACAATGAGCAGTTCTTC. Encoded protein: CASTLTGSSSYNEQFF.

The chain has TRBV6-5 and TRBJ2-7; D is possibly TRBD1 (6 bases). The CDR3 spans 15 residues. V shed 5 bases and J shed 3 bases, with 17 bases lying between them. Germline V gene data show CDR1 as MNHEY and CDR2 as SVGAGI. CDR3: CASSKQGWGYYEQYF. The CDR3 DNA reads TGTGCCAGCAGTAAACAGGGTTGGGGTTACTACGAGCAGTACTTC.

This chain connects TRBV9 to TRBJ1-2; 9 bases align to TRBD1. Per the germline V gene, CDR1 is SGDLS and CDR2 is YYNGEE. The trim removed 4 bases at V and 6 bases at J, leaving 7 bases unmatched. The CDR3 covers 14 residues. The CDR3 loop reads CASSPQTGGNGYTF. The DNA for the CDR3 is TGTGCCAGCAGCCCACAGACAGGGGGAAATGGCTACACCTTC. The full variable domain, its missing parts supplied by reference TRBV9 and TRBJ1-2, is DSGVTQTPKHLITATGQRVTLRCSPRSGDLSVYWYQQSLDQGLQFLIQYYNGEERAKGNILERFSAQQFPDLHSELNLSSLELGDSALYFCASSPQTGGNGYTFGSGTRLTVV.

The V gene is TRBV2, the J gene TRBJ2-3; the D is unclear. Trimming stripped 10 bases from V and 2 bases from J, with 13 bases between. Germline assignment: CDR1 SNHLY and CDR2 FYNNEI. The CDR3 runs to 13 residues. The CDR3 DNA is TGTGCCACCACTACTTATCCCACAGATACGCAGTATTTT. As protein: CATTTYPTDTQYF. Together with reference TRBV2 and TRBJ2-3, the CDR3 gives the full variable domain: EPEVTQTPSHQVTQMGQEVILRCVPISNHLYFYWYRQILGQKVEFLVSFYNNEISEKSEIFDDQFSVERPDGSNFTLKIRSTKLEDSAMYFCATTTYPTDTQYFGPGTRLTVL.

The V gene is TRBV7-9, the J gene TRBJ1-1, with 9 bases lining up with TRBD1. The CDR3 has 15 amino acids. Germline CDR1 and CDR2: SEHNR and FQNEAQ (reference sequence). Trimming at V came to 4 bases and at J to 1 base, leaving 4 bases not matched to a gene. The CDR3 DNA reads TGTGCCAGCAGCTCCCCGGGACAGGGGAACACTGAAGCTTTCTTT. This sequence encodes CASSSPGQGNTEAFF.

The rearrangement joins TRBV15 to TRBJ1-3; D remains unclear. The CDR3 is 15 amino acids. Trimming removed 0 bases from V and 8 bases from J, with 14 bases in between. The germline gives CDR1 LNHNV, CDR2 YYDKDF (reference sequence). The CDR3 sequence is CATSRDIIGSHTIYF. The CDR3, as DNA: TGTGCCACCAGCAGAGATATTATAGGATCGCACACCATATATTTT.

In regard to this clone: The sample has other DNA sequences that encode this CDR3 too. This chain links TRBV29-1 with TRBJ1-1, with TRBD1 matching over 7 bases. V dropped 7 bases and J dropped 0; count of bases not matched to a gene: 5. In germline, CDR1 is SQVTM, CDR2 ANQGSEA. This CDR3 has 13 residues. The CDR3 coding sequence is TGCAGCGCTCACAGGGGATTGAACACTGAAGCTTTCTTT. Residues: CSAHRGLNTEAFF.

V usage is TRBV2 and J usage is TRBJ2-5; 7 positions match TRBD1. The CDR3 loop spans 13 amino acids. J lost 4 bases, V lost 7 bases, and 6 bases had no gene match. CDR1 is SNHLY, CDR2 FYNNEI, per germline. Here the CDR3 reads CASTGQTRETQYF. In DNA form, the CDR3 reads TGTGCCAGCACGGGACAGACGAGAGAGACCCAGTACTTC.

This clone was recorded a few times. The chain employs TRBV9 and TRBJ1-5, with D tentatively TRBD1 (5 bases). The CDR3 has 15 residues. V was cut by 0 bases and J by 6 bases, with 13 bases left in between. The V gene's germline CDR1 is SGDLS and CDR2 YYNGEE. Here the CDR3 DNA reads TGTGCCAGCAGCGTAGGGGGCCAGACGGTTCAGCCCCAGCATTTT. Translating it yields CASSVGGQTVQPQHF.